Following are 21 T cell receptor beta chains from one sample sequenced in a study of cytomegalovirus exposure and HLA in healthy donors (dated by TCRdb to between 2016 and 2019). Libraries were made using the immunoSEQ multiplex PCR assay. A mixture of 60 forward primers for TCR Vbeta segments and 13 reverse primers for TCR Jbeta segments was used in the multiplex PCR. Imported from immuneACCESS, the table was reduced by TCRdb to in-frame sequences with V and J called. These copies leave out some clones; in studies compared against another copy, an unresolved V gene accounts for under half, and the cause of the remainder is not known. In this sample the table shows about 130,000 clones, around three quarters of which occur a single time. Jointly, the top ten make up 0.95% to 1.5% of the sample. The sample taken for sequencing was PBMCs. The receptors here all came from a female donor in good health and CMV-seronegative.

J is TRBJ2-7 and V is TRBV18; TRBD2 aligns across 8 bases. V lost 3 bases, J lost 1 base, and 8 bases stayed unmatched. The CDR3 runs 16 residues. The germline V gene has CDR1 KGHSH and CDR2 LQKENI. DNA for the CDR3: TGTGCCAGCTCACCCCTCAGCGGGGGTGAGTCCTACGAGCAGTACTTC. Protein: CASSPLSGGESYEQYF.

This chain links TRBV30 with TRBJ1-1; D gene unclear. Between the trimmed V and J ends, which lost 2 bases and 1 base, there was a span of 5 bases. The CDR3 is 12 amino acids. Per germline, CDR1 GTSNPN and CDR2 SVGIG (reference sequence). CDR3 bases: TGTGCCTGGAGTCCACAGAACACTGAAGCTTTCTTT. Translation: CAWSPQNTEAFF.

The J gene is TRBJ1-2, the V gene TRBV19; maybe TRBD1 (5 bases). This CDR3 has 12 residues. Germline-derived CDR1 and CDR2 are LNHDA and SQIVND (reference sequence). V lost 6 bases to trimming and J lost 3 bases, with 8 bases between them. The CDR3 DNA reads TGTGCCAGTAGAACAGGTCACTATGGCTACACCTTC. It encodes CASRTGHYGYTF.

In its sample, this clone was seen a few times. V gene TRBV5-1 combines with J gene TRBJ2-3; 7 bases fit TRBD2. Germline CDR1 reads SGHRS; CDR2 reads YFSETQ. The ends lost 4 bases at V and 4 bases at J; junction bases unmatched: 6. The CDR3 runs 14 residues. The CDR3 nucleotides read TGCGCCAGCAGCCCGGGAGGAGGAGCAGATACGCAGTATTTT. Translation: CASSPGGGADTQYF.

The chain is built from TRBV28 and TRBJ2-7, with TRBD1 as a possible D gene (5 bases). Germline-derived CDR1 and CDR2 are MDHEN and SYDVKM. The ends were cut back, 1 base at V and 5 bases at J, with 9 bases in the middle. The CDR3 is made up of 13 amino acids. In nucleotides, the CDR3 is TGTGCCAGCAGTTTATCAAGGGGCCACGAGCAGTACTTC. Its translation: CASSLSRGHEQYF. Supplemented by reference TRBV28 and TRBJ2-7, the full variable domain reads DVKVTQSSRYLVKRTGEKVFLECVQDMDHENMFWYRQDPGLGLRLIYFSYDVKMKEKGDIPEGYSVSREKKERFSLILESASTNQTSMYLCASSLSRGHEQYFGPGTRLTVT.

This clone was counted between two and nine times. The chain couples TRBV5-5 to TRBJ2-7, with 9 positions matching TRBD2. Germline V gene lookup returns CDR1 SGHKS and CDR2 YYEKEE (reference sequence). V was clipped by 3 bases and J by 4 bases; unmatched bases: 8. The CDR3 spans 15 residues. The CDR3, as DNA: TGTGCCAGCAGCTGGGCTCTAGCGGGGACGTACGAGCAGTACTTC. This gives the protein CASSWALAGTYEQYF.

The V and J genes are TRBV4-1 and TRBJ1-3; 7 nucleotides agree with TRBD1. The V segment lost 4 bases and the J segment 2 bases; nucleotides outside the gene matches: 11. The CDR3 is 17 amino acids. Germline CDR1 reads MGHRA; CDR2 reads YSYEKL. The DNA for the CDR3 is TGCGCCAGCAGCCGTACTACAGGGGCCGTCGCTGGAAACACCATATATTTT. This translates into CASSRTTGAVAGNTIYF.

The CDR3 nucleotides read TGTGCCAGCACCCCACTAGCGGGAGTTCCACGCGACGAGCAGTACTTC. Protein sequence: CASTPLAGVPRDEQYF. The chain links TRBV28 to TRBJ2-7; TRBD2 agrees at 11 bases. Germline values: CDR1 MDHEN, CDR2 SYDVKM. J lost 5 bases, V lost 7 bases, and 13 bases had no gene match. This CDR3 contains 16 residues.

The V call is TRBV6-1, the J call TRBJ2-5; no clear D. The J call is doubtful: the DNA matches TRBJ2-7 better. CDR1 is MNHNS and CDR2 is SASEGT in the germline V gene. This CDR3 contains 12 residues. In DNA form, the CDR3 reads TGTGCCAGCAGTGAAGACGCGCGCGAGCAGTACTTC. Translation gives CASSEDAREQYF.

CDR3 in DNA: TGTGCCAGTAGAAAGCCCGGACATAACACCGGGGAGCTGTTTTTT. Translating gives CASRKPGHNTGELFF. The chain combines TRBV19 with TRBJ2-2; tentatively, D is TRBD1 (5 bases). The CDR3 is 15 residues long. Germline values: CDR1 LNHDA, CDR2 SQIVND (reference sequence). With 6 bases removed from V and 2 bases from J, the gap between germline ends came to 13 bases.

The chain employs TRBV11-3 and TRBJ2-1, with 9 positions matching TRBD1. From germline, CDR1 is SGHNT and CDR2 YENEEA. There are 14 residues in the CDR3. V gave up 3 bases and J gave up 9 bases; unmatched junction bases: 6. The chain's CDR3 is CASSFSGTGFEQFF. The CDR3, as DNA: TGTGCCAGCAGCTTCTCCGGGACAGGGTTTGAGCAGTTCTTC.

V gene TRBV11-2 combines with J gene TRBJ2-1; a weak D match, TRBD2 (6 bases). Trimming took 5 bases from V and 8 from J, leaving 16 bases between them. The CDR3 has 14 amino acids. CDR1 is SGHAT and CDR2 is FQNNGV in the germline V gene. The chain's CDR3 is CASSTASGSDEQFF. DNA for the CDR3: TGTGCCAGCAGCACGGCGAGCGGGTCGGATGAGCAGTTCTTC.

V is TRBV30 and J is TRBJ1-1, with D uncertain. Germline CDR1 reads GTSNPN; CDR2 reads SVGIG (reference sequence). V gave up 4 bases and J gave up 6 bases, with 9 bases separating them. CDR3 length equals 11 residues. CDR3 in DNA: TGTGCCTGGACCGAGGTGGCTGAAGCTTTCTTT. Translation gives CAWTEVAEAFF.

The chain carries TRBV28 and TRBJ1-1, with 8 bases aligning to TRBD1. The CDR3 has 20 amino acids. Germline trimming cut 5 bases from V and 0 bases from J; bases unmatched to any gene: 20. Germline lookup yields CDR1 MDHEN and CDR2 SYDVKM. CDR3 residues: CASSPKPTSGQGAMNTEAFF. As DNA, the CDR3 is TGTGCCAGCAGTCCTAAACCCACCTCCGGACAGGGCGCTATGAACACTGAAGCTTTCTTT.

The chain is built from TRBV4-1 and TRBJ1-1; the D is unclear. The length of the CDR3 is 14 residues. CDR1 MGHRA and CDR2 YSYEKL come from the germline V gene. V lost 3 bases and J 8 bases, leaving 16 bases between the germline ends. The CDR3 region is CASSQTNYGVEAFF. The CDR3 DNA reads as TGCGCCAGCAGCCAGACAAATTACGGGGTGGAAGCTTTCTTT.

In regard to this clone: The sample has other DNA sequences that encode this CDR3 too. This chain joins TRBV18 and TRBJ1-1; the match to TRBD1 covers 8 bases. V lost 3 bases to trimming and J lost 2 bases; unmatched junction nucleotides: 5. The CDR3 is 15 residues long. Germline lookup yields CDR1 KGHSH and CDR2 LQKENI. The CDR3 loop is CASSPDRGPNTEAFF. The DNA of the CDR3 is TGTGCCAGCTCACCCGACAGGGGTCCCAACACTGAAGCTTTCTTT.

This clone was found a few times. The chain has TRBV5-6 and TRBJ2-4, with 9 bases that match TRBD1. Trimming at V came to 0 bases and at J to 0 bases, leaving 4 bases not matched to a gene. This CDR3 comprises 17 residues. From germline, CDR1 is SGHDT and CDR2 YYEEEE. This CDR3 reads CASSLDRGRLAKNIQYF. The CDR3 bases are TGTGCCAGCAGCTTGGACAGGGGGCGACTAGCCAAAAACATTCAGTACTTC.

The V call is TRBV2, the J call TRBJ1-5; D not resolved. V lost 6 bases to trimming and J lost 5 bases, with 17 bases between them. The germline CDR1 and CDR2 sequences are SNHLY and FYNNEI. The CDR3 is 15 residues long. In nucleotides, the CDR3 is TGTGCCAGCAGGAAGACGGAGGCTCGGGATCAGCCCCAGCATTTT. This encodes CASRKTEARDQPQHF.

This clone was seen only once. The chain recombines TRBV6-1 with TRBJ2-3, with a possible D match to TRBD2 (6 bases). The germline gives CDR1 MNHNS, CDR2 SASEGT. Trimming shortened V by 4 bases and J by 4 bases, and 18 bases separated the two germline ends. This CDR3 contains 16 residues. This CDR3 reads CASSGSSGGRADTQYF. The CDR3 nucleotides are TGTGCCAGCAGTGGAAGTAGCGGTGGAAGGGCAGATACGCAGTATTTT.

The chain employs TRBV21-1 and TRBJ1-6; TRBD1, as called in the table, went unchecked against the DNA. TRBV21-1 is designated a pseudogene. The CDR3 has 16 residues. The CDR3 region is CASSKGKTGNNSPLHF. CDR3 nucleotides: TGTGCCAGCAGCAAAGGAAAGACAGGGAATAATTCACCCCTCCACTTT.

CDR3 amino acids: CATSRSTANEKLFF. CDR3 sequence (DNA): TGTGCCACCAGCAGGTCGACAGCTAATGAAAAACTGTTTTTT. The chain links TRBV15 to TRBJ1-4; a weak D match, TRBD1 (5 bases). Trimming removed 3 bases from V and 3 bases from J, with 8 bases in between. Per germline, CDR1 LNHNV and CDR2 YYDKDF (reference sequence). The CDR3 is 14 amino acids.